This T cell receptor beta chain was identified during a study of T cells after yellow fever vaccination. Study as a whole: Those fractions that held only low numbers of cells were prepared using the SMART-Seq v4 Ultra Low Input RNA kit.

Study-wide points: Contaminating bulk clonotypes could be abundant in FACS-sorted repertoires. Clones that expanded after primary vaccination mostly reappeared after the booster (96% CD4, 88% CD8).

TCRdb re-called the 5' RACE reads through MiXCR, storing one row per CDR3 protein. The table lists approximately 330,000 distinct CDR3 sequences, 4.1% of them singletons. Trimming took 2 bases from V and 5 from J, leaving 13 bases between them. Per germline, CDR1 SEHNR and CDR2 FQNEAQ (reference sequence). CDR3 length equals 14 residues. This clonotype was counted only a few times. Its cognate antigen is unknown. This clonotype was sampled from a man younger than 35 who received the YFV17D yellow fever vaccine. The source was PBMCs, collected 5 days after the yellow fever booster vaccination. The gene calls are TRBV7-9 and TRBJ2-7; D possibly corresponds to TRBD2 (6 bases). The CDR3, as DNA: TGTGCCAGCAGCTTATCGGCGGGGACCAACGAGCAGTACGTC. Amino acids: CASSLSAGTNEQYV.